Reported below is one T cell receptor (beta chain). Its antigen remains unidentified. This record belongs to a study of shared clonotypes between healthy human individuals. In the study overall: Ranging from 18 to 49 in age, donors were a couple of women and a few men. Three plates each covered CD4 naive and memory; CD8 naive two, CD8 memory one. Overall study results and limits: Sequencing of the sorted subsets was shown by rarefaction to be incomplete despite large depth.

Trimming left V 2 bases short and J 5 bases short, with 18 bases between. Germline CDR1 GTSNPN, CDR2 SVGIG (reference sequence). This CDR3 spans 15 amino acids. Methods used by the authors: Filtering of immunoSEQ junctional sequences could not match full-length read filtering. TCRdb keeps only in-frame clones here, not all; method: immunoSEQ multiplex PCR. V and J calls plus clone size are reproduced from that table; the DNA served to infer D and trimming. Among more than 550,000 clones, around 90% were seen once, and the ten largest hold less than 40%. The sequence was collected from a man in his late teens or twenties in good health. Some clones in this sample may be carry-over from other donors' samples. Sequencing input: memory CD8+ T cells from PBMCs. Subset of the sample: CD45RO+ cells pooled with CCR7-negative TemRA cells. This sequence joins TRBV30 and TRBJ1-2; the D gene is possibly TRBD1 (6 bases). The CDR3 DNA reads as TGTGCCTGGAGTCATACAGGGACGCTTTGGTATGGCTACACCTTC. This codes for CAWSHTGTLWYGYTF.